A selection of T cell receptor beta chains follows, all from one sample in a study of shared clonotypes between healthy human individuals. The assay was immunoSEQ multiplex PCR, and TCRdb's table has in-frame clones only and misses some. The sample lists around 2.1 million clones, about 92% seen once, with more than 1.5% in the top ten. Sequencing used naive CD8+ T cells from PBMCs. These receptors were collected from a man between 18 and 29 years old in good health. Some clones in this sample may be carry-over from other donors' samples. CDR3s include the opening cysteine and the closing phenylalanine or tryptophan. Fields, in order: J gene, CDR3 length, clone size, D gene, V gene, CDR3 DNA, CDR3 protein. The D gene is left open where the match is weak. For some rows the clone size is stated as once, few or many, or as a class when expanded; others skip it.

j_gene: TRBJ1-2
len: 17
abundance: .
d_gene: TRBD1
v_gene: TRBV4-1
CDR3nt: TGCGCCAGCAGCCAAGATCCCCCGGGACAGATTACCTATGGCTACACCTTC
CDR3aa: CASSQDPPGQITYGYTF

j_gene: TRBJ2-7
len: 15
abundance: .
d_gene: .
v_gene: TRBV28
CDR3nt: TGTGCCAGCAGCCGAATTCCGAATCTCTCCTACGAGCAGTACTTC
CDR3aa: CASSRIPNLSYEQYF

j_gene: TRBJ2-7
len: 13
abundance: .
d_gene: .
v_gene: TRBV11-2
CDR3nt: TGTGCCAGCAGCTTAACAGAGGTTAGAGAGCAGTACTTC
CDR3aa: CASSLTEVREQYF

j_gene: TRBJ2-1
len: 11
abundance: .
d_gene: .
v_gene: TRBV25-1
CDR3nt: TGTGCCAGCAGTGAGCTCAATGAGCAGTTCTTC
CDR3aa: CASSELNEQFF

j_gene: TRBJ1-1
len: 12
abundance: .
d_gene: TRBD1
v_gene: TRBV7-9
CDR3nt: TGTGCCAGCAGCTACCAGGGGGTTGAAGCTTTCTTT
CDR3aa: CASSYQGVEAFF

j_gene: TRBJ2-3
len: 16
abundance: .
d_gene: .
v_gene: TRBV7-9
CDR3nt: TGTGCCAGCAGCTTAGTGGCTGGGGTGGAAGGAGATACGCAGTATTTT
CDR3aa: CASSLVAGVEGDTQYF

j_gene: TRBJ1-1
len: 15
abundance: .
d_gene: TRBD1
v_gene: TRBV7-9
CDR3nt: TGTGCCAGCAGCCTGGGAAGGGGGCTGGCTACTGAAGCTTTCTTT
CDR3aa: CASSLGRGLATEAFF

j_gene: TRBJ1-2
len: 11
abundance: .
d_gene: .
v_gene: TRBV19
CDR3nt: TGTGCCAGTAGTACTGTAAGTGGCTACACCTTC
CDR3aa: CASSTVSGYTF

j_gene: TRBJ1-1
len: 15
abundance: .
d_gene: .
v_gene: TRBV9
CDR3nt: TGTGCCAGCAGCGTAGTTGGGACTCCGAACACTGAAGCTTTCTTT
CDR3aa: CASSVVGTPNTEAFF

j_gene: TRBJ2-1
len: 16
abundance: .
d_gene: TRBD2
v_gene: TRBV28
CDR3nt: TGTGCCAGCAGCCCTGTGGCAGCGGGAGTTTCGTATGAGCAGTTCTTC
CDR3aa: CASSPVAAGVSYEQFF

j_gene: TRBJ1-3
len: 15
abundance: .
d_gene: .
v_gene: TRBV6-5
CDR3nt: TGTGCCAGCAGTTACTCCCTGGGCCTCGGAAACACCATATATTTT
CDR3aa: CASSYSLGLGNTIYF

j_gene: TRBJ1-5
len: 15
abundance: .
d_gene: .
v_gene: TRBV27
CDR3nt: TGTGCCAGCAGTCCAGTGGGGGCCCCCAATCAGCCCCAGCATTTT
CDR3aa: CASSPVGAPNQPQHF

j_gene: TRBJ2-2
len: 17
abundance: .
d_gene: .
v_gene: TRBV4-2
CDR3nt: TGTGCCAGCAGCCAAGGCAGGGAAAGTTTCAACACCGGGGAGCTGTTTTTT
CDR3aa: CASSQGRESFNTGELFF

j_gene: TRBJ2-2
len: 15
abundance: .
d_gene: .
v_gene: TRBV28
CDR3nt: TGTGCCAGCAGTTTAAACTACGCGAACACCGGGGAGCTGTTTTTT
CDR3aa: CASSLNYANTGELFF

j_gene: TRBJ2-1
len: 15
abundance: .
d_gene: TRBD2
v_gene: TRBV27
CDR3nt: TGTGCCAGCAGTCCGTCGACTAGCGGGCTCGGAGAGCAGTTCTTC
CDR3aa: CASSPSTSGLGEQFF

j_gene: TRBJ1-4
len: 15
abundance: .
d_gene: TRBD1
v_gene: TRBV7-9
CDR3nt: TGTGCCAGCAGCTTAGAGCCCAGGGGGCACGAAAAACTGTTTTTT
CDR3aa: CASSLEPRGHEKLFF

j_gene: TRBJ1-2
len: 15
abundance: .
d_gene: TRBD1
v_gene: TRBV5-4
CDR3nt: TGTGCCAGCAGCTCGGGGACAGGGGGGAGGTATGGCTACACCTTC
CDR3aa: CASSSGTGGRYGYTF

j_gene: TRBJ2-3
len: 15
abundance: .
d_gene: .
v_gene: TRBV5-6
CDR3nt: TGTGCCAGCAGCTTGGCAGGGGCCAGCACAGATACGCAGTATTTT
CDR3aa: CASSLAGASTDTQYF

j_gene: TRBJ2-1
len: 16
abundance: .
d_gene: TRBD2
v_gene: TRBV7-8
CDR3nt: TGTGCCAGCAGCTTAGAAGGACTAGCGGACAACAATGAGCAGTTCTTC
CDR3aa: CASSLEGLADNNEQFF

j_gene: TRBJ2-7
len: 11
abundance: .
d_gene: .
v_gene: TRBV29-1
CDR3nt: TGCAGCGTTGAATCGGACTCCGAGCAGTACTTC
CDR3aa: CSVESDSEQYF

j_gene: TRBJ2-1
len: 16
abundance: .
d_gene: .
v_gene: TRBV5-1
CDR3nt: TGCGCCAGCAGCGCGGTAGCGGCACGAACCTACAATGAGCAGTTCTTC
CDR3aa: CASSAVAARTYNEQFF

j_gene: TRBJ1-1
len: 13
abundance: .
d_gene: .
v_gene: TRBV12-2
CDR3nt: TGTGCAAGTCGGGCCCGGGACACCACTGAAGCTTTCTTT
CDR3aa: CASRARDTTEAFF

j_gene: TRBJ2-3
len: 14
abundance: .
d_gene: .
v_gene: TRBV10-3
CDR3nt: TGTGCCATCAGTGATTTCGACAGCACAGATACGCAGTATTTT
CDR3aa: CAISDFDSTDTQYF

j_gene: TRBJ2-1
len: 16
abundance: .
d_gene: TRBD2
v_gene: TRBV9
CDR3nt: TGTGCCAGCAGCACCCGGACTAGCGACCAGGGCGATGAGCAGTTCTTC
CDR3aa: CASSTRTSDQGDEQFF

j_gene: TRBJ2-5
len: 15
abundance: once
d_gene: .
v_gene: TRBV5-1
CDR3nt: TGCGCCAGCAGCCCAGCTCCCCAAACCCAAGAGACCCAGTACTTC
CDR3aa: CASSPAPQTQETQYF

j_gene: TRBJ2-5
len: 17
abundance: .
d_gene: .
v_gene: TRBV4-1
CDR3nt: TGCGCCAGCAGCCCCCCCACCCCCCAGGGTCCTCAAGAGACCCAGTACTTC
CDR3aa: CASSPPTPQGPQETQYF

j_gene: TRBJ1-2
len: 15
abundance: .
d_gene: TRBD1
v_gene: TRBV28
CDR3nt: TGTGCCAGCAGTAACCCGGGACAGGGGAATTATGGCTACACCTTC
CDR3aa: CASSNPGQGNYGYTF

j_gene: TRBJ2-7
len: 15
abundance: .
d_gene: .
v_gene: TRBV9
CDR3nt: TGTGCCAGCAGCGTAGTCGCTGGGGTGGGCTACGAGCAGTACTTC
CDR3aa: CASSVVAGVGYEQYF

j_gene: TRBJ2-3
len: 16
abundance: .
d_gene: .
v_gene: TRBV10-1
CDR3nt: TGCGCCAGCAGTGAGTCGTACGGGGCCCCGCCAGATACGCAGTATTTT
CDR3aa: CASSESYGAPPDTQYF

j_gene: TRBJ2-7
len: 10
abundance: .
d_gene: .
v_gene: TRBV2
CDR3nt: TGTGCCAGCAGAAGTTACGAGCAGTACTTC
CDR3aa: CASRSYEQYF

j_gene: TRBJ2-2
len: 14
abundance: few
d_gene: .
v_gene: TRBV7-3
CDR3nt: TGTGCCAGCAGCCCACCCCACTTCACCGGGGAGCTGTTTTTT
CDR3aa: CASSPPHFTGELFF

j_gene: TRBJ1-1
len: 14
abundance: .
d_gene: .
v_gene: TRBV6-4
CDR3nt: TGTGCCAGCAGCCCAGGGACCATGAACACTGAAGCTTTCTTT
CDR3aa: CASSPGTMNTEAFF

j_gene: TRBJ2-5
len: 13
abundance: .
d_gene: .
v_gene: TRBV11-3
CDR3nt: TGTGCCAGCCAGGGATACGGTAGCGAGACCCAGTACTTC
CDR3aa: CASQGYGSETQYF

j_gene: TRBJ1-2
len: 12
abundance: .
d_gene: .
v_gene: TRBV9
CDR3nt: TGTGCCAGCAGCGTTGGACGGGATGGCTACACCTTC
CDR3aa: CASSVGRDGYTF

j_gene: TRBJ2-5
len: 15
abundance: .
d_gene: .
v_gene: TRBV28
CDR3nt: TGTGCCAGCAATACCGACAGGGAGGAACAAGAGACCCAGTACTTC
CDR3aa: CASNTDREEQETQYF

j_gene: TRBJ1-1
len: 14
abundance: .
d_gene: .
v_gene: TRBV10-3
CDR3nt: TGTGCCATCAGTGGGGGGAGCCTCGTCCCTGAAGCTTTCTTT
CDR3aa: CAISGGSLVPEAFF

j_gene: TRBJ1-1
len: 16
abundance: once
d_gene: .
v_gene: TRBV11-2
CDR3nt: TGTGCCAGCAGCTTAGATTTTCGGTACAGTTTTACTGAAGCTTTCTTT
CDR3aa: CASSLDFRYSFTEAFF

j_gene: TRBJ2-1
len: 13
abundance: .
d_gene: .
v_gene: TRBV2
CDR3nt: TGTGCCAGCCCAAAACGGACTGGCAATGAGCAGTTCTTC
CDR3aa: CASPKRTGNEQFF

j_gene: TRBJ2-1
len: 11
abundance: .
d_gene: .
v_gene: TRBV29-1
CDR3nt: TGCAGCGTTGAAGGTGGGGCAGCCCAGTTCTTC
CDR3aa: CSVEGGAAQFF

j_gene: TRBJ1-2
len: 12
abundance: .
d_gene: TRBD1
v_gene: TRBV29-1
CDR3nt: TGCAGCGCTAAGACAGGGGGCGATGGCTACACCTTC
CDR3aa: CSAKTGGDGYTF

j_gene: TRBJ2-3
len: 13
abundance: .
d_gene: .
v_gene: TRBV6-5
CDR3nt: TGTGCCAGCACCCCCAGCCCCGCAGCCGAGGGGTATTTT
CDR3aa: CASTPSPAAEGYF

j_gene: TRBJ2-7
len: 13
abundance: .
d_gene: .
v_gene: TRBV14
CDR3nt: TGTGCCAGCAGCTTTGGACAGCACTACGAGCAGTACTTC
CDR3aa: CASSFGQHYEQYF

j_gene: TRBJ1-1
len: 14
abundance: once
d_gene: TRBD1
v_gene: TRBV27
CDR3nt: TGTGCCAGCAGTGTTCAGGGGGCGCGAACTGAAGCTTTCTTT
CDR3aa: CASSVQGARTEAFF

j_gene: TRBJ1-1
len: 12
abundance: .
d_gene: .
v_gene: TRBV15
CDR3nt: TGTGCCACCAGCAGAGCGGACACTGAAGCTTTCTTT
CDR3aa: CATSRADTEAFF

j_gene: TRBJ2-5
len: 12
abundance: .
d_gene: .
v_gene: TRBV6-5
CDR3nt: TGTGCCAGCAGCCGCCCGGAGGAGACCCAGTACTTC
CDR3aa: CASSRPEETQYF

j_gene: TRBJ1-2
len: 17
abundance: once
d_gene: TRBD1
v_gene: TRBV7-8
CDR3nt: TGTGCCAGCAGCTTTTCCGCCGGGACAGGGGTTAACTATGGCTACACCTTC
CDR3aa: CASSFSAGTGVNYGYTF

j_gene: TRBJ2-7
len: 15
abundance: .
d_gene: .
v_gene: TRBV7-2
CDR3nt: TGTGCCAGCAGCTTTTTTTGGCTAGGGGACTACGAGCAGTACTTC
CDR3aa: CASSFFWLGDYEQYF

j_gene: TRBJ2-3
len: 14
abundance: .
d_gene: .
v_gene: TRBV27
CDR3nt: TGTGCCAGCATAGGGGGAGTGGGAACAGATACGCAGTATTTT
CDR3aa: CASIGGVGTDTQYF

j_gene: TRBJ2-1
len: 16
abundance: .
d_gene: .
v_gene: TRBV9
CDR3nt: TGTGCCAGCAGCGTAGCAGGCGCCAGGACCTACAATGAGCAGTTCTTC
CDR3aa: CASSVAGARTYNEQFF

j_gene: TRBJ2-1
len: 15
abundance: .
d_gene: TRBD2
v_gene: TRBV5-1
CDR3nt: TGCGCCAGCCAACTAGCGGGAGGAACCTACAATGAGCAGTTCTTC
CDR3aa: CASQLAGGTYNEQFF

j_gene: TRBJ1-2
len: 15
abundance: .
d_gene: .
v_gene: TRBV2
CDR3nt: TGTGCCAGCAGTGAAGGGACGGAGCCTAACTATGGCTACACCTTC
CDR3aa: CASSEGTEPNYGYTF

j_gene: TRBJ1-1
len: 16
abundance: .
d_gene: .
v_gene: TRBV6-6
CDR3nt: TGTGCCAGCAGTTACCTCTCGGGGACCGCGAACACTGAAGCTTTCTTT
CDR3aa: CASSYLSGTANTEAFF

j_gene: TRBJ1-1
len: 17
abundance: once
d_gene: .
v_gene: TRBV7-8
CDR3nt: TGTGCCAGCAGCTTAGTTTACCAAATAACCCCGAACACTGAAGCTTTCTTT
CDR3aa: CASSLVYQITPNTEAFF

j_gene: TRBJ2-7
len: 15
abundance: .
d_gene: TRBD1
v_gene: TRBV10-2
CDR3nt: TGCGCCAGCAGTGAACCGGGACAGGGGAGCTACGAGCAGTACTTC
CDR3aa: CASSEPGQGSYEQYF

j_gene: TRBJ1-1
len: 12
abundance: .
d_gene: .
v_gene: TRBV29-1
CDR3nt: TGCAGCGTTGCACTTATGAACACTGAAGCTTTCTTT
CDR3aa: CSVALMNTEAFF

j_gene: TRBJ2-1
len: 16
abundance: .
d_gene: TRBD1
v_gene: TRBV25-1
CDR3nt: TGTGCCAGCAGTGAATGGGCGTCCGGGACAGTTAATGAGCAGTTCTTC
CDR3aa: CASSEWASGTVNEQFF

j_gene: TRBJ1-1
len: 13
abundance: .
d_gene: .
v_gene: TRBV7-8
CDR3nt: TGTGCCAGCAGGGCGGGGACTATAACTGAAGCTTTCTTT
CDR3aa: CASRAGTITEAFF

j_gene: TRBJ1-5
len: 15
abundance: once
d_gene: TRBD1
v_gene: TRBV28
CDR3nt: TGTGCCAGCAGCCCAACAGGGGCCTCCAGTCAGCCCCAGCATTTT
CDR3aa: CASSPTGASSQPQHF

j_gene: TRBJ2-6
len: 19
abundance: .
d_gene: .
v_gene: TRBV14
CDR3nt: TGTGCCAGCAGCCAAGGAGACGGAGAGTGGGTCTCTGGGGCCAACGTCCTGACTTTC
CDR3aa: CASSQGDGEWVSGANVLTF

j_gene: TRBJ1-3
len: 13
abundance: .
d_gene: TRBD1
v_gene: TRBV7-9
CDR3nt: TGTGCCAGCAGCAAGGACAGGGCAGACACCATATATTTT
CDR3aa: CASSKDRADTIYF